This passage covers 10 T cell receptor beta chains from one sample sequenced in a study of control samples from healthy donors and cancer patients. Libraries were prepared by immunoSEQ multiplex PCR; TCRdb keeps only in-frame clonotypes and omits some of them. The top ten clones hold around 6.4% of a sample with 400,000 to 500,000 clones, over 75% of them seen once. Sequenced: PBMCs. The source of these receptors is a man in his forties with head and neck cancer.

The CDR3 loop reads CASSFLGGPMNTEAFF. The CDR3 nucleotides are TGTGCCAGCAGTTTTCTGGGGGGGCCTATGAACACTGAAGCTTTCTTT. The V call is TRBV27, the J call TRBJ1-1; TRBD1 is a possible D gene (6 bases). The CDR3 contains 16 residues. The germline gives CDR1 MNHEY, CDR2 SMNVEV (reference sequence). The V end lost 3 bases, the J end lost 0 bases, and 14 bases lay between the germline ends.

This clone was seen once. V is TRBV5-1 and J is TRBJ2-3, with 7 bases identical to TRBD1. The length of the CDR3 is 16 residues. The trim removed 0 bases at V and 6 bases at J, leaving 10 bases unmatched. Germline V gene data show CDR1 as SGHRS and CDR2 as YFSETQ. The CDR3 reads CASSLADRARFDTQYF. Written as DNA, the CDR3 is TGCGCCAGCAGCTTGGCCGACAGGGCCCGTTTTGATACGCAGTATTTT. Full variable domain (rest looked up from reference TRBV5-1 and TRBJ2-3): KAGVTQTPRYLIKTRGQQVTLSCSPISGHRSVSWYQQTPGQGLQFLFEYFSETQRNKGNFPGRFSGRQFSNSRSEMNVSTLELGDSALYLCASSLADRARFDTQYFGPGTRLTVL.

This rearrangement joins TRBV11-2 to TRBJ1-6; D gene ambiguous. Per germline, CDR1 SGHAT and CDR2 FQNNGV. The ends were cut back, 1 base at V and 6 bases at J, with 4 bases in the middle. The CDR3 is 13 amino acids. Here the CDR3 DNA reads TGTGCCAGCAGCTTAGGTCCTAATTCACCCCTCCACTTT. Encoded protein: CASSLGPNSPLHF. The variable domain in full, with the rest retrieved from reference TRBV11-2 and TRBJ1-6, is EAGVAQSPRYKIIEKRQSVAFWCNPISGHATLYWYQQILGQGPKLLIQFQNNGVVDDSQLPKDRFSAERLKGVDSTLKIQPAKLEDSAVYLCASSLGPNSPLHFGNGTRLTVT.

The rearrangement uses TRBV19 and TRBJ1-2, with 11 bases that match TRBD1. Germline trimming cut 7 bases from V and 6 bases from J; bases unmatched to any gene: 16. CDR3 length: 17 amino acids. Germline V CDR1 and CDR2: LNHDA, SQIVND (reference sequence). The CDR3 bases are TGTGCCAGTATCCGTGGACAGGGGGCTTACGGGAGAAATGGCTACACCTTC. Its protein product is CASIRGQGAYGRNGYTF.

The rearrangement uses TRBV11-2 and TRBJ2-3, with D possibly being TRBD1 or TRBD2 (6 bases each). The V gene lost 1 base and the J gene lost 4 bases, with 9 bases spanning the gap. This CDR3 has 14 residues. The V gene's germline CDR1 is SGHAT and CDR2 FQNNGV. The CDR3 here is CASSLGGASDTQYF. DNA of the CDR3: TGTGCCAGCAGCTTAGGGGGGGCTTCAGATACGCAGTATTTT.

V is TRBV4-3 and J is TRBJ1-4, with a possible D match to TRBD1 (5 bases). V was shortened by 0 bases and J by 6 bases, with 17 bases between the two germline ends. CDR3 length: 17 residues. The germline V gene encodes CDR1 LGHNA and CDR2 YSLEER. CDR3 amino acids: CASSQDFAGQGDEKLFF. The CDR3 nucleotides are TGCGCCAGCAGCCAAGATTTTGCAGGGCAGGGTGATGAAAAACTGTTTTTT.

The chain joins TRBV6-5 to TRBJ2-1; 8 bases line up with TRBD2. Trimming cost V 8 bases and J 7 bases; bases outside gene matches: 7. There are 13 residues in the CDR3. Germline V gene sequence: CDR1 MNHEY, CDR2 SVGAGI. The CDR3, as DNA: TGTGCCAGCCAGAGGGCGGGGGGTAATGAGCAGTTCTTC. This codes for CASQRAGGNEQFF.

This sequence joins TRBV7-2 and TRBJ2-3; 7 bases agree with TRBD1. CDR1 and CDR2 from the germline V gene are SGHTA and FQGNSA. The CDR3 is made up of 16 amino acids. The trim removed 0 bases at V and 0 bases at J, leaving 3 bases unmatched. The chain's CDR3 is CASSLAGQRSTDTQYF. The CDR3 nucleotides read TGTGCCAGCAGCTTAGCGGGACAGAGGAGCACAGATACGCAGTATTTT.

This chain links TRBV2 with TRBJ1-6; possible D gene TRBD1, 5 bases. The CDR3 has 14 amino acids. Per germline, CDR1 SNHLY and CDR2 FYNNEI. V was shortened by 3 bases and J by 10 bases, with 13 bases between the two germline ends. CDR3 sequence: CASSEGGNISPLHF. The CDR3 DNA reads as TGTGCCAGCAGTGAGGGGGGGAACATCTCACCCCTCCACTTT.

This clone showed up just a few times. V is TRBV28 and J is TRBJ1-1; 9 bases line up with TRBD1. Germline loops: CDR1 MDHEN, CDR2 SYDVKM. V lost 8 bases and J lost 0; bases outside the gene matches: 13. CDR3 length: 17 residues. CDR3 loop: CASATGGAKRMNTEAFF. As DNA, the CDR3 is TGTGCCAGCGCCACAGGGGGCGCGAAAAGGATGAACACTGAAGCTTTCTTT.